A single sample gave rise to the 24 T cell receptor beta chains below, sequenced in a study of T cells after yellow fever vaccination. TCRdb re-derived calls from the 5' RACE reads in MiXCR, one entry per CDR3 protein. The sample yields 300,000 or so distinct CDR3 sequences, under 15% seen once. Sequencing was performed on CD4+ T cells sorted from PBMCs, taken 45 days after the yellow fever booster vaccination. These receptors originate from a man aged 25-40 years who received the YFV17D yellow fever vaccine.

This clonotype has only a few counts. The chain couples TRBV20-1 to TRBJ2-1; 12 bases fit TRBD2. CDR3 length equals 18 residues. Germline V gene lookup returns CDR1 DFQATT and CDR2 SNEGSKA (reference sequence). V gave up 3 bases and J gave up 0 bases; unmatched junction bases: 9. The CDR3 DNA follows: TGCAGTGCTAGTATGACTAGCGGGAGTAGGAGCTCCTACAATGAGCAGTTCTTC. It specifies CSASMTSGSRSSYNEQFF.

This chain joins TRBV28 and TRBJ2-7; 7 nucleotides agree with TRBD2. Per the germline V gene, CDR1 is MDHEN and CDR2 is SYDVKM. The CDR3 contains 16 residues. Trimming removed 8 bases from V and 0 bases from J; junction bases left unmatched: 13. CDR3 nucleotides: TGTGCCAGCTGGGATCGGGGAGGGAGGAGCTCCTACGAGCAGTACTTC. This translates into CASWDRGGRSSYEQYF.

This chain joins TRBV5-1 and TRBJ1-2, with D maybe TRBD1 (6 bases). CDR1 SGHRS and CDR2 YFSETQ come from the germline V gene. Trimming took 3 bases from V and 0 from J, leaving 12 bases between them. This CDR3 contains 15 residues. The CDR3 DNA sequence: TGCGCCAGCAGCTCGACAGGAGCCACTAACTATGGCTACACCTTC. As protein: CASSSTGATNYGYTF.

This clonotype came up a few times. The J gene is TRBJ2-7, the V gene TRBV20-1; D might be TRBD2 (6 bases). Germline CDR1 is DFQATT and CDR2 is SNEGSKA (reference sequence). Between the trimmed V and J ends, which lost 6 bases and 5 bases, there was a span of 14 bases. This CDR3 has 12 residues. As DNA, the CDR3 is TGCAGTGCCCTTTGGGGGGAGAACGAGCAGTACTTC. Protein: CSALWGENEQYF.

The chain combines TRBV18 with TRBJ2-5, with 7 bases lining up with TRBD2. CDR1 is KGHSH and CDR2 is LQKENI in the germline V gene. The CDR3 runs 14 residues. V lost 5 bases to trimming and J lost 4 bases; unmatched junction nucleotides: 7. Here the CDR3 reads CASSEGLVIETQYF. The CDR3 region has the DNA TGTGCCAGCTCAGAAGGACTAGTGATAGAGACCCAGTACTTC.

The genes are TRBV14 and TRBJ1-3; D is unresolved. The germline CDR1 and CDR2 sequences are SGHDN and FVKESK. This CDR3 spans 14 amino acids. Trimming took 6 bases from V and 0 from J, leaving 9 bases between them. The DNA for the CDR3 is TGTGCCAGCAGTCCGACATACTCTGGAAACACCATATATTTT. Its translation is CASSPTYSGNTIYF.

This clonotype was recorded many times. The V and J genes are TRBV7-2 and TRBJ2-1; D might be TRBD1 or TRBD2, each matching 5 bases. CDR1 SGHTA and CDR2 FQGNSA come from the germline V gene. Trimming took 6 bases from V and 5 from J, leaving 11 bases between them. CDR3 length: 13 amino acids. CDR3 amino acids: CASRLGTHNEQFF. The CDR3, as DNA: TGTGCCAGCAGGTTGGGGACCCACAATGAGCAGTTCTTC. Supplemented by reference TRBV7-2 and TRBJ2-1, the full variable domain reads GAGVSQSPSNKVTEKGKDVELRCDPISGHTALYWYRQSLGQGLEFLIYFQGNSAPDKSGLPSDRFSAERTGGSVSTLTIQRTQQEDSAVYLCASRLGTHNEQFFGPGTRLTVL.

The V and J genes are TRBV5-4 and TRBJ2-1, with a weak D call TRBD1 (6 bases). CDR1 SGHNT and CDR2 YYREEE come from the germline V gene (reference sequence). V was cut by 0 bases and J by 5 bases, with 18 bases left in between. The CDR3 runs 17 residues. CDR3 DNA: TGTGCCAGCAGCTTGGCGAACAGGGAATTATTTGACAATGAGCAGTTCTTC. Translation: CASSLANRELFDNEQFF.

This clonotype was counted a few times. The chain links TRBV7-9 to TRBJ1-1; possible D gene TRBD1, 5 bases. This CDR3 has 14 residues. V was trimmed by 6 bases and J by 7 bases, leaving 18 bases between them. Germline lookup yields CDR1 SEHNR and CDR2 FQNEAQ (reference sequence). CDR3 sequence reads: CASRPGDLYVEAFF. The CDR3 nucleotides read TGTGCCAGCAGGCCGGGGGATCTCTATGTTGAAGCTTTCTTT.

To note about this clonotype: Possible read error: a much larger clone is one base away. CDR3 in amino acids: CSSSLVMATSGSPVPQYF. For the CDR3, the DNA is TGTTCCAGCAGCTTAGTCATGGCAACTAGCGGAAGCCCAGTTCCGCAGTATTTT. The gene calls are TRBV11-2 and TRBJ2-3; 8 bases agree with TRBD2. The CDR3 is made up of 18 amino acids. Germline V gene sequence: CDR1 SGHAT, CDR2 FQNNGV. The complete variable domain, with remaining parts taken from reference TRBV11-2 and TRBJ2-3, reads EAGVAQSPRYKIIEKRQSVAFWCNPISGHATLYWYQQILGQGPKLLIQFQNNGVVDDSQLPKDRFSAERLKGVDSTLKIQPAKLEDSAVYLCSSSLVMATSGSPVPQYFGPGTRLTVL.

This sequence joins TRBV4-3 and TRBJ1-4; D unclear. Germline CDR1 is LGHNA and CDR2 is YSLEER. This CDR3 has 15 residues. With 5 bases removed from V and 5 bases from J, the gap between germline ends came to 15 bases. CDR3 in amino acids: CASSFQPLGNEKLFF. DNA for the CDR3: TGCGCCAGCAGCTTCCAACCCCTGGGAAATGAAAAACTGTTTTTT.

This chain joins TRBV20-1 and TRBJ2-7; a possible D gene is TRBD2 (6 bases). Trimming took 4 bases from V and 3 from J, leaving 16 bases between them. The germline V gene encodes CDR1 DFQATT and CDR2 SNEGSKA (reference sequence). This CDR3 is 14 amino acids long. The CDR3 nucleotides are TGCAGTGCTACCCTGGGGGGAAAGCACTACGAGCAGTACTTC. Amino acids: CSATLGGKHYEQYF.

CDR3 nucleotide sequence: TGCAGCGGGAGTCTTCTACCGAGCACAGATACGCAGTATTTT. This sequence encodes CSGSLLPSTDTQYF. The V gene is TRBV29-1, the J gene TRBJ2-3; D is undetermined. Trimming took 7 bases from V and 0 from J, leaving 14 bases between them. The CDR3 covers 14 residues. Germline CDR1 and CDR2: SQVTM and ANQGSEA.

The rearrangement links TRBV5-6 to TRBJ2-7, with TRBD2 identical over 7 bases. Trimming at V came to 0 bases and at J to 7 bases, leaving 10 bases not matched to a gene. The CDR3 has 15 amino acids. Germline V gene data show CDR1 as SGHDT and CDR2 as YYEEEE. The CDR3: CASSLGGGGQREQYF. The CDR3 DNA sequence: TGTGCCAGCAGCTTGGGGGGGGGAGGGCAAAGGGAGCAGTACTTC.

This clonotype was observed a few times. The rearrangement uses TRBV6-5 and TRBJ1-4; D not certain. The V and J ends lost 2 bases and 0 bases respectively, with 10 bases between them. Germline-derived CDR1 and CDR2 are MNHEY and SVGAGI. The CDR3 length is 16 residues. The DNA for the CDR3 is TGTGCCAGCAGTTACACCACGGGTGCAACTAATGAAAAACTGTTTTTT. Protein product: CASSYTTGATNEKLFF.

This chain connects TRBV15 to TRBJ2-2, with D possibly TRBD1 on 6 matching bases. CDR1 and CDR2 from the germline V gene are LNHNV and YYDKDF (reference sequence). V lost 0 bases and J lost 4, with 9 bases in between. There are 15 residues in the CDR3. CDR3 loop: CATSRDQGSTGELFF. In DNA form, the CDR3 reads TGTGCCACCAGCAGAGATCAGGGGAGCACCGGGGAGCTGTTTTTT.

This clonotype was detected only a few times. The chain employs TRBV29-1 and TRBJ2-7; 8 bases match TRBD1. Germline V gives CDR1 SQVTM, CDR2 ANQGSEA. V shed 6 bases, J shed 6 bases, and the junction held 4 bases outside the gene matches. The CDR3 consists of 11 residues. This CDR3 is CSVGQGSEQYF. CDR3 bases: TGCAGCGTCGGACAGGGAAGCGAGCAGTACTTC.

This clonotype was detected a few times. V is TRBV15 and J is TRBJ1-1; TRBD1 might be the D (6 bases). V was pared by 8 bases and J by 2 bases, with 15 bases between. Per germline, CDR1 LNHNV and CDR2 YYDKDF (reference sequence). CDR3 size: 14 residues. Here the CDR3 DNA reads TGTGCCACCGGAAGGGGGTCTCTTAACACTGAAGCTTTCTTT. Translation gives CATGRGSLNTEAFF.

The V call is TRBV7-2, the J call TRBJ2-1, with D maybe TRBD1 (6 bases). V gave up 3 bases and J gave up 2 bases, with 8 bases separating them. This CDR3 spans 14 amino acids. The germline V gene has CDR1 SGHTA and CDR2 FQGNSA. The CDR3 is CASSLGAAYNEQFF. CDR3 sequence (DNA): TGTGCCAGCAGCTTGGGGGCGGCCTACAATGAGCAGTTCTTC.

For the CDR3, the DNA is TGTGCCAGCAGCTTAGATAGCGGGAGGAGTGTCAACGAGCAGTACTTC. Its translation is CASSLDSGRSVNEQYF. The rearrangement uses TRBV7-2 and TRBJ2-7; 10 bases agree with TRBD2. Losses at the gene ends were 1 base for V and 5 bases for J; bases not matched to a gene: 8. The CDR3 sequence is 16 residues long. The germline CDR1 and CDR2 sequences are SGHTA and FQGNSA.

In this sample, this clonotype turned up many times. This chain uses TRBV6-5 with TRBJ2-7; D remains unclear. CDR1 MNHEY and CDR2 SVGAGI come from the germline V gene. The CDR3 extends over 14 amino acids. V lost 0 bases to trimming and J lost 7 bases, with 13 bases between them. The CDR3 is CASSYSRLKKEQYF. In DNA form, the CDR3 reads TGTGCCAGCAGTTACTCGAGGTTGAAAAAAGAGCAGTACTTC.

This clonotype was seen a handful of times. The gene calls are TRBV20-1 and TRBJ1-5; D is ambiguous. Per the germline V gene, CDR1 is DFQATT and CDR2 is SNEGSKA (reference sequence). V lost 6 bases, J lost 7 bases, and 16 bases lay in between. This CDR3 comprises 13 residues. The CDR3 DNA reads as TGCAGTGCAAGCTCAGCCTACGACCAGCCCCAGCATTTT. As protein: CSASSAYDQPQHF.

V and J are TRBV5-1 and TRBJ2-5; D possibly uses TRBD1 or TRBD2 (5 bases each). This CDR3 is built from 18 residues. Trimming shortened V by 3 bases and J by 0 bases, and 21 bases separated the two germline ends. Germline V lookup: CDR1 SGHRS, CDR2 YFSETQ. The CDR3 loop reads CASSSPRGRNSYQETQYF. Here the CDR3 DNA reads TGCGCCAGCAGCTCCCCTAGGGGACGAAACTCGTACCAAGAGACCCAGTACTTC. Supplemented by reference TRBV5-1 and TRBJ2-5, the full variable domain reads KAGVTQTPRYLIKTRGQQVTLSCSPISGHRSVSWYQQTPGQGLQFLFEYFSETQRNKGNFPGRFSGRQFSNSRSEMNVSTLELGDSALYLCASSSPRGRNSYQETQYFGPGTRLLVL.

This clonotype was found many times. The rearrangement links TRBV7-9 to TRBJ2-7, with TRBD2 matching over 8 bases. Per the germline V gene, CDR1 is SEHNR and CDR2 is FQNEAQ (reference sequence). Losses at the gene ends were 4 bases for V and 7 bases for J; bases not matched to a gene: 3. The CDR3 has 12 amino acids. The CDR3 is CASSWLAGEQYF. The DNA for the CDR3 is TGTGCCAGCAGCTGGTTAGCGGGAGAGCAGTACTTC. Supplemented by reference TRBV7-9 and TRBJ2-7, the full variable domain reads DTGVSQNPRHKITKRGQNVTFRCDPISEHNRLYWYRQTLGQGPEFLTYFQNEAQLEKSRLLSDRFSAERPKGSFSTLEIQRTEQGDSAMYLCASSWLAGEQYFGPGTRLTVT.